Below, 19 T cell receptor beta chains from the same sample are listed, as sequenced in a study of T cell changes during pregnancy in multiple sclerosis. Libraries were prepared by immunoSEQ multiplex PCR; TCRdb keeps only in-frame clonotypes and omits some of them. The sample lists approximately 90,000 clones, about 91% occurring once. The sample was peripheral blood, taken before pregnancy. The receptors were gathered from a female donor with multiple sclerosis, enrolled in a pregnancy study.

This chain connects TRBV5-1 to TRBJ2-7; TRBD2 agrees at 8 bases. There are 14 residues in the CDR3. The trim removed 4 bases at V and 4 bases at J, leaving 7 bases unmatched. Per germline, CDR1 SGHRS and CDR2 YFSETQ. The CDR3 sequence: CASSPGTRMYEQYF. As DNA, the CDR3 is TGCGCCAGCAGCCCCGGGACTAGGATGTACGAGCAGTACTTC.

This chain uses TRBV5-5 with TRBJ2-7, with TRBD2 identical over 8 bases. Germline CDR1 SGHKS, CDR2 YYEKEE (reference sequence). The CDR3 sequence is 14 residues long. After removal of 2 bases from V and 4 bases from J, the junction contained 5 bases not matched to a gene. The CDR3 DNA follows: TGTGCCAGCAGCTTTACTAGCGGATCATACGAGCAGTACTTC. It is translated as CASSFTSGSYEQYF.

A single count supports this clone. V gene TRBV6-5 combines with J gene TRBJ1-1; D is perhaps TRBD1 (6 bases). Trimming removed 0 bases from V and 2 bases from J, with 10 bases in between. Germline loops: CDR1 MNHEY, CDR2 SVGAGI. This CDR3 is built from 15 residues. The CDR3 loop is CASSYSIQGNTEAFF. CDR3 nucleotide sequence: TGTGCCAGCAGTTACTCGATACAGGGAAACACTGAAGCTTTCTTT.

The chain uses TRBV9 and TRBJ2-2; 7 bases fit TRBD2. Germline trimming cut 5 bases from V and 4 bases from J; bases unmatched to any gene: 11. This CDR3 region has 16 residues. The germline V gene encodes CDR1 SGDLS and CDR2 YYNGEE. The CDR3 DNA sequence: TGTGCCAGCAGGCGGCCAGGCGGGAGACGCACCGGGGAGCTGTTTTTT. This sequence encodes CASRRPGGRRTGELFF.

The chain joins TRBV27 to TRBJ2-1; D gene uncertain. In germline, CDR1 is MNHEY, CDR2 SMNVEV (reference sequence). The V gene lost 0 bases and the J gene lost 6 bases, with 6 bases spanning the gap. The CDR3 is 13 residues long. CDR3 loop: CASSLSEINEQFF. The CDR3 region has the DNA TGTGCCAGCAGTTTATCGGAGATCAATGAGCAGTTCTTC.

This chain links TRBV6-1 with TRBJ2-3; a possible D gene is TRBD1 (6 bases). The CDR3 is 15 amino acids. Trimming stripped 2 bases from V and 7 bases from J, with 16 bases between. Germline values: CDR1 MNHNS, CDR2 SASEGT. CDR3 nucleotide sequence: TGTGCCAGCAGTGAACAGGGGCCCTCTATGCATACGCAGTATTTT. Protein product: CASSEQGPSMHTQYF.

The chain recombines TRBV27 with TRBJ2-2; 11 bases align to TRBD2. Germline trimming cut 1 base from V and 4 bases from J; bases unmatched to any gene: 2. Germline values: CDR1 MNHEY, CDR2 SMNVEV (reference sequence). CDR3 size: 16 residues. CDR3 sequence reads: CASSLYSGGATGELFF. The CDR3 nucleotides read TGTGCCAGCAGTTTATATAGCGGGGGGGCCACCGGGGAGCTGTTTTTT.

The rearrangement uses TRBV11-2 and TRBJ1-5; 9 bases fit TRBD1. The trim removed 5 bases at V and 5 bases at J, leaving 13 bases unmatched. CDR3 length: 17 residues. CDR1 is SGHAT, CDR2 FQNNGV, per germline. The CDR3 coding sequence is TGTGCCAGCAGCGAGGGGACAGGGTCACGGGACTATCAGCCCCAGCATTTT. Encoded protein: CASSEGTGSRDYQPQHF.

The sample holds one count of this clone. The rearrangement joins TRBV5-1 to TRBJ2-5; possibly TRBD2 for D (6 bases). In germline, CDR1 is SGHRS, CDR2 YFSETQ. The length of the CDR3 is 14 residues. V was trimmed by 1 base and J by 3 bases, leaving 10 bases between them. The CDR3 DNA follows: TGCGCCAGCAGCTTGTTCGGGGAGGAAGAGACCCAGTACTTC. Its protein is CASSLFGEEETQYF.

The rearrangement joins TRBV5-1 to TRBJ2-3; 10 positions agree with TRBD2. Germline CDR1 SGHRS, CDR2 YFSETQ. The CDR3 is 15 amino acids. The J segment lost 5 bases and the V segment lost 0 bases, leaving 3 bases of the junction unmatched. The CDR3 loop reads CASSLGLAGEDTQYF. CDR3 DNA sequence: TGCGCCAGCAGCTTGGGTCTAGCGGGGGAAGATACGCAGTATTTT.

The chain has TRBV7-7 and TRBJ2-5; TRBD1 aligns across 7 bases. The CDR3 consists of 13 residues. J gave up 6 bases and V 4 bases, and 5 bases lay outside the gene matches. Germline CDR1 and CDR2: SSHAT and FNYEAQ (reference sequence). The CDR3 sequence: CASSSDRAKTQYF. CDR3 DNA: TGTGCCAGCAGCTCCGACAGGGCGAAGACCCAGTACTTC.

The rearrangement links TRBV6-4 to TRBJ2-3; 9 nucleotides align to TRBD1. CDR3 length equals 15 residues. Losses at the gene ends were 6 bases for V and 2 bases for J; bases not matched to a gene: 6. Germline values: CDR1 MRHNA, CDR2 SNTAGT. In nucleotides, the CDR3 is TGTGCCAGCAGCCTTGGGACAGGGCTCACAGATACGCAGTATTTT. Its protein is CASSLGTGLTDTQYF.

J is TRBJ1-1 and V is TRBV28; D is undetermined. This CDR3 comprises 14 residues. V was pared by 7 bases and J by 1 base, with 13 bases between. CDR1 is MDHEN and CDR2 is SYDVKM in the germline V gene. The CDR3 DNA is TGTGCCAGCACCCGTCTCCCCCCGAACACTGAAGCTTTCTTT. It is translated as CASTRLPPNTEAFF.

The CDR3 loop is CASSPRRTEAFF. The CDR3, as DNA: TGTGCCAGCAGCCCCCGGAGGACTGAAGCTTTCTTT. J is TRBJ1-1 and V is TRBV7-9; D uncertain. Trimming removed 5 bases from V and 5 bases from J, with 9 bases in between. The CDR3 consists of 12 residues. Germline-derived CDR1 and CDR2 are SEHNR and FQNEAQ (reference sequence).

The chain couples TRBV6-5 to TRBJ2-3; 8 bases are shared with TRBD2. CDR3 size: 15 residues. Germline loops: CDR1 MNHEY, CDR2 SVGAGI. V dropped 2 bases and J dropped 5; count of bases not matched to a gene: 6. The CDR3 protein is CASSYPREGGDTQYF. CDR3 coding DNA: TGTGCCAGCAGTTACCCCCGGGAGGGTGGAGATACGCAGTATTTT.

This rearrangement joins TRBV5-1 to TRBJ1-1, with a weak D call TRBD1 (5 bases). The CDR3 runs to 14 residues. The V and J ends lost 4 bases and 4 bases respectively, with 14 bases between them. The germline V gene encodes CDR1 SGHRS and CDR2 YFSETQ. The CDR3 sequence: CASSGDWGVTEAFF. CDR3 in DNA: TGCGCCAGCAGCGGGGATTGGGGGGTCACTGAAGCTTTCTTT.

The chain combines TRBV10-3 with TRBJ1-5; possibly TRBD1 for D (5 bases). Trimming shortened V by 0 bases and J by 3 bases, and 9 bases separated the two germline ends. The germline V gene encodes CDR1 ENHRY and CDR2 SYGVKD. The CDR3 sequence is 15 residues long. As DNA, the CDR3 is TGTGCCATCAGTGAGTCGACAGCTTTCAATCAGCCCCAGCATTTT. Its protein product is CAISESTAFNQPQHF.

The rearrangement joins TRBV7-9 to TRBJ2-7; no firm D call. Germline CDR1 is SEHNR and CDR2 is FQNEAQ (reference sequence). Trimming cost V 0 bases and J 3 bases, with 12 bases left between them. This CDR3 is built from 15 residues. CDR3 sequence reads: CASSLANPQDYEQYF. CDR3 nucleotides: TGTGCCAGCAGCTTAGCGAATCCTCAGGACTACGAGCAGTACTTC.

The chain carries TRBV29-1 and TRBJ2-3; 11 nucleotides align to TRBD2. Trimming removed 4 bases from V and 9 bases from J; junction bases left unmatched: 3. The CDR3 runs 12 residues. Germline V gene lookup returns CDR1 SQVTM and CDR2 ANQGSEA. For the CDR3, the DNA is TGCAGCGTTGTACTAGCGGGAGACACGCAGTATTTT. This translates into CSVVLAGDTQYF.